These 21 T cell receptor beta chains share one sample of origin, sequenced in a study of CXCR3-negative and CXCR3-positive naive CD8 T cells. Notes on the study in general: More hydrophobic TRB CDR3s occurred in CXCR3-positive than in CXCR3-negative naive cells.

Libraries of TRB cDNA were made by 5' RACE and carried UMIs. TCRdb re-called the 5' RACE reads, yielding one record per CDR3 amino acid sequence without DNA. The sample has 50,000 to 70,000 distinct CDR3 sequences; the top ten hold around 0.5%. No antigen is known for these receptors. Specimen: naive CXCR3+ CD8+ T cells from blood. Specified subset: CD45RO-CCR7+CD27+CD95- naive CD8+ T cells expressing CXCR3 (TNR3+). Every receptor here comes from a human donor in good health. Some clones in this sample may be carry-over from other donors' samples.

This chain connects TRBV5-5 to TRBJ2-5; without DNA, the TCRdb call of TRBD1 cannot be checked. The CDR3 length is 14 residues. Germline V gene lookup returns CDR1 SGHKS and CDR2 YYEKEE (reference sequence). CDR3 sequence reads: CASSETRGHETQYF.

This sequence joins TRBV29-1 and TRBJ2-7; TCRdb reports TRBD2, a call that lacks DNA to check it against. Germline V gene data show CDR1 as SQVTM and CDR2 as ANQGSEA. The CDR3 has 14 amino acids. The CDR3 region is CSVGLAGYTYEQYF.

The CDR3 spells CASSKGNYYSGNTIYF. This rearrangement joins TRBV21-1 to TRBJ1-3. TRBV21-1 is reported as a pseudogene. CDR3 length: 16 residues.

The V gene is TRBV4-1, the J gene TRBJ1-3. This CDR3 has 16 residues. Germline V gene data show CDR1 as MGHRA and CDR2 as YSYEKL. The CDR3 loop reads CASSQEGQGSGNTIYF.

CDR3 loop: CASSPPIEPYNEQFF. The chain joins TRBV18 to TRBJ2-1. The V gene's germline CDR1 is KGHSH and CDR2 LQKENI. This CDR3 comprises 15 residues.

The CDR3 loop is CSVEEGNTEAFF. The V gene is TRBV29-1, the J gene TRBJ1-1. Germline lookup yields CDR1 SQVTM and CDR2 ANQGSEA. This CDR3 contains 12 residues.

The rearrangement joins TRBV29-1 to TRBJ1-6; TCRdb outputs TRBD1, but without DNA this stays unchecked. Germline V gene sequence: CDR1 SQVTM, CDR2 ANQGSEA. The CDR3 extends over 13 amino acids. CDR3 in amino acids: CSDRQGQNSPLHF.

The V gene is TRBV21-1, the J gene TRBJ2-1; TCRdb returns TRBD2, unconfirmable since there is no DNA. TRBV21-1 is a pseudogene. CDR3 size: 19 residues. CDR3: CASSKEPLAGGVSYNEQFF.

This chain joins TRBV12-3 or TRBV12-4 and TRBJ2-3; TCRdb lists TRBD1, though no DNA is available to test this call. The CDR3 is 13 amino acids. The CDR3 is CASVRGNTDTQYF.

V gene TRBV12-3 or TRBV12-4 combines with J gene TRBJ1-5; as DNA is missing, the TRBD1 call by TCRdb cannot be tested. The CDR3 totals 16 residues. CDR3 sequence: CASRPPGQGVEQPQHF.

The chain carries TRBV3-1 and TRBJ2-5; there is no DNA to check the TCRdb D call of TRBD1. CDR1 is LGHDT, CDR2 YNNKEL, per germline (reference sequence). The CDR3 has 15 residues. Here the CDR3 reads CASSPGDTLGETQYF.

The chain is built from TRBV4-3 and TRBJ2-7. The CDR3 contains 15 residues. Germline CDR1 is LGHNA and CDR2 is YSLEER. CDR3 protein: CASSQDRGRTYEQYF.

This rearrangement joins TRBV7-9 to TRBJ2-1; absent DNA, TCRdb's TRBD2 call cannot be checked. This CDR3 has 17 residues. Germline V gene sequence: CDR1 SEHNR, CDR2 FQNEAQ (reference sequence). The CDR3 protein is CASSSHTTSGGHNEQFF.

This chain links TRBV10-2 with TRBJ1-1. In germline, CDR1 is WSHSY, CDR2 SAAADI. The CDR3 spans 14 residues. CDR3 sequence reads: CATLGWTEDTEAFF.

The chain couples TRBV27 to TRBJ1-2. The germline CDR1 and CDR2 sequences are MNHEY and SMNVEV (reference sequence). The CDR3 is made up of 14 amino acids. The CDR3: CASSFGGPNYGYTF.

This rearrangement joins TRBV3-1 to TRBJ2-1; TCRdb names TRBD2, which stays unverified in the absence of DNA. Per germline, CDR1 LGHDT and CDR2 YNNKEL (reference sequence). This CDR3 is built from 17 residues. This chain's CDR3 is CASSQAEGLGREVEQFF.

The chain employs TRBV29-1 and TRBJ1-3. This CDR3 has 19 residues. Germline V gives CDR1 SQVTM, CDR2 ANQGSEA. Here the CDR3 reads CSVEDPEDWDGVSGNTIYF.

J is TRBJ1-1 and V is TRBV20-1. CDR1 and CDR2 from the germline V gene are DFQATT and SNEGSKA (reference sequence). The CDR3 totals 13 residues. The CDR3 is CSARGGMNTEAFF.

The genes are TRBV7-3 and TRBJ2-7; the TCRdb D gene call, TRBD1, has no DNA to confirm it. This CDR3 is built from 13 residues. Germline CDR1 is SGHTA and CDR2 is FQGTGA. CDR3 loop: CASSPEQGHEQYF.

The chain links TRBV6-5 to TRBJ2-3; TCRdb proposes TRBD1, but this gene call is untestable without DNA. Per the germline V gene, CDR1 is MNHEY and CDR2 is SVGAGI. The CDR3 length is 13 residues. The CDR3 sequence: CASSQGGADTQYF.

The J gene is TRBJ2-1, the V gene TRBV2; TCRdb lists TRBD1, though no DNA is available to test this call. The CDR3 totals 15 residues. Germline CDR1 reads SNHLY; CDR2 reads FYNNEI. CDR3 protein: CASARDSYSYNEQFF.